The next 8 T cell receptor beta chains were all read from a single sample in a study of blood T cell repertoires in COVID-19. TCRdb's copy holds only in-frame clones and misses some; the assay was immunoSEQ multiplex PCR. The top ten clones hold around 5.4% of a sample with about 180,000 clones, 70% to 90% of them seen once. The specimen was peripheral blood. These receptors all stem from a woman in her 50s with COVID-19, enrolled during active disease.

This chain connects TRBV7-8 to TRBJ2-7; TRBD2 matches 7 bases. The trim removed 4 bases at V and 4 bases at J, leaving 7 bases unmatched. Germline V CDR1 and CDR2: SGHVS, FQNEAQ. This CDR3 comprises 14 residues. The CDR3: CASSSLAFSYEQYF. In DNA, the CDR3 is TGTGCCAGCAGCTCACTAGCGTTTAGTTACGAGCAGTACTTC.

The chain joins TRBV7-9 to TRBJ1-2; tentatively, D is TRBD1 (6 bases). V was shortened by 1 base and J by 4 bases, with 7 bases between the two germline ends. The CDR3 is 13 residues long. Germline V CDR1 and CDR2: SEHNR, FQNEAQ (reference sequence). The CDR3 spells CASSLGTAYGYTF. DNA for the CDR3: TGTGCCAGCAGCTTAGGGACAGCCTATGGCTACACCTTC.

The V and J genes are TRBV11-3 and TRBJ1-1; 8 bases fit TRBD1. After removal of 5 bases from V and 6 bases from J, the junction contained 8 bases not matched to a gene. This CDR3 is 14 amino acids long. The germline CDR1 and CDR2 sequences are SGHNT and YENEEA. The CDR3 loop reads CASSPGQGSAEAFF. In nucleotides, the CDR3 is TGTGCCAGCAGCCCTGGACAGGGTTCGGCTGAAGCTTTCTTT. Filled out from reference TRBV11-3 and TRBJ1-1, the complete variable domain reads EAGVVQSPRYKIIEKKQPVAFWCNPISGHNTLYWYLQNLGQGPELLIRYENEEAVDDSQLPKDRFSAERLKGVDSTLKIQPAELGDSAVYLCASSPGQGSAEAFFGQGTRLTVV.

The rearrangement links TRBV18 to TRBJ2-7; maybe TRBD2 (7 bases). CDR1 is KGHSH, CDR2 LQKENI, per germline. This CDR3 has 14 amino acids. Trimming took off 3 bases at V and 5 bases at J, with 14 bases between the two ends. CDR3 coding DNA: TGTGCCAGCTCACCTGGGGGGGGGCAGAACGAGCAGTACTTC. This encodes CASSPGGGQNEQYF.

This clone has a handful of counts. CDR3 in amino acids: CASSPQALDSPLHF. The CDR3 region has the DNA TGTGCCAGTAGTCCACAGGCCCTTGATTCACCCCTCCACTTT. This sequence joins TRBV19 and TRBJ1-6, with D perhaps TRBD1 (5 bases). Trimming cost V 5 bases and J 8 bases, with 13 bases left between them. In germline, CDR1 is LNHDA, CDR2 SQIVND (reference sequence). The CDR3 runs 14 residues. Supplemented by reference TRBV19 and TRBJ1-6, the full variable domain reads DGGITQSPKYLFRKEGQNVTLSCEQNLNHDAMYWYRQDPGQGLRLIYYSQIVNDFQKGDIAEGYSVSREKKESFPLTVTSAQKNPTAFYLCASSPQALDSPLHFGNGTRLTVT.

V is TRBV18 and J is TRBJ2-6, with 7 bases aligning to TRBD1. Losses at the gene ends were 3 bases for V and 2 bases for J; bases not matched to a gene: 4. Germline-derived CDR1 and CDR2 are KGHSH and LQKENI. The CDR3 consists of 16 residues. The CDR3 region is CASSPKQGPGANVLTF. The CDR3 coding sequence is TGTGCCAGCTCACCCAAACAGGGGCCTGGGGCCAACGTCCTGACTTTC.

A word on this clone: A junction boundary mismatches the germline segment, possibly from a read error. The V gene is TRBV4-1, the J gene TRBJ2-1, with D possibly matching TRBD2 (6 bases). Germline V lookup: CDR1 MGHRA, CDR2 YSYEKL. This CDR3 has 13 amino acids. In nucleotides, the CDR3 is TGCGCCAGCAACCAAGATGGAGGGCTTGAGCAGTTCTTC. As protein: CASNQDGGLEQFF.

This chain joins TRBV6-2 or TRBV6-3 and TRBJ1-2, with a weak D call TRBD1 (6 bases). The V end lost 2 bases, the J end lost 4 bases, and 14 bases lay between the germline ends. The CDR3 runs to 15 residues. Germline CDR1 MNHEY, CDR2 SVGEGT. The CDR3 bases are TGTGCCAGCAGTTACACTGCGGGGGCCCTCTATGGCTACACCTTC. This codes for CASSYTAGALYGYTF.